A single sample gave rise to the 19 T cell receptor beta chains below, sequenced in a study of cytomegalovirus exposure and HLA in healthy donors. PCR was performed using 60 Vbeta and 13 Jbeta primers. Clones were sequenced by immunoSEQ multiplex PCR, and TCRdb holds only the in-frame ones, with some missing. The sample shows roughly 150,000 clones, around a tenth of them seen only once. Sequences were obtained from PBMCs. These receptors were obtained from a man aged 50-60 years in good health and CMV-seronegative.

DNA of the CDR3: TGTGCCAGCAGGATCGGCGCTAGAAATGAGCAGTTCTTC. Translating gives CASRIGARNEQFF. The V gene is TRBV28, the J gene TRBJ2-1; D is undetermined. Germline values: CDR1 MDHEN, CDR2 SYDVKM. This CDR3 contains 13 residues. V lost 6 bases and J 7 bases, leaving 13 bases between the germline ends.

This clone occurred many times. CDR3 protein: CASSDSGGRSYEQYF. For the CDR3, the DNA is TGTGCCAGCAGCGACTCGGGGGGCCGCTCCTACGAGCAGTACTTC. V is TRBV6-5 and J is TRBJ2-7; tentatively, D is TRBD2 (7 bases). From germline, CDR1 is MNHEY and CDR2 SVGAGI. The V gene lost 6 bases and the J gene lost 0 bases, with 15 bases spanning the gap. This CDR3 has 15 residues.

This rearrangement joins TRBV27 to TRBJ2-3, with TRBD2 matching over 12 bases. Per the germline V gene, CDR1 is MNHEY and CDR2 is SMNVEV (reference sequence). V gave up 7 bases and J gave up 0 bases; unmatched junction bases: 8. The CDR3 consists of 17 residues. In DNA form, the CDR3 reads TGTGCCAGCACTCCCCCAGGGACTAGCGGGAGCACAGATACGCAGTATTTT. It is translated as CASTPPGTSGSTDTQYF.

CDR3 DNA sequence: TGTGCCAGCAGCCAGGGGTGGAACGAGCAGTACTTC. The encoded protein is CASSQGWNEQYF. The chain combines TRBV11-3 with TRBJ2-7, with D perhaps matching TRBD1 (6 bases). The V end was cut by 5 bases, the J end by 5 bases, with 10 bases between. Germline V gives CDR1 SGHNT, CDR2 YENEEA. This CDR3 is built from 12 residues.

This clone has only a few counts. The chain uses TRBV21-1 and TRBJ2-5; TRBD2 was called by the table and not checked on the DNA. TRBV21-1 is reported as a pseudogene. The CDR3 consists of 14 residues. The CDR3 spells CASSKVGNQETQYF. The CDR3 DNA is TGTGCCAGCAGCAAAGTCGGGAACCAAGAGACCCAGTACTTC.

This chain links TRBV5-8 with TRBJ1-5, with 8 bases fitting TRBD1. The germline CDR1 and CDR2 sequences are SGHTS and YDEGEE. This CDR3 comprises 14 residues. After removal of 3 bases from V and 5 bases from J, the junction contained 4 bases not matched to a gene. CDR3 sequence: CASSSGQAYQPQHF. In nucleotides, the CDR3 is TGTGCCAGCAGCTCGGGACAGGCGTATCAGCCCCAGCATTTT.

The gene calls are TRBV28 and TRBJ2-3; the D is unclear. The ends were cut back, 6 bases at V and 5 bases at J, with 9 bases in the middle. CDR1 is MDHEN, CDR2 SYDVKM, per germline. This CDR3 spans 12 amino acids. CDR3 residues: CASRPKLDTQYF. CDR3 in DNA: TGTGCCAGCAGACCCAAGCTAGATACGCAGTATTTT.

This chain connects TRBV4-1 to TRBJ2-2; possible D gene TRBD1, 5 bases. Trimming removed 1 base at V and 8 bases at J, with 14 bases between. Germline V gene data show CDR1 as MGHRA and CDR2 as YSYEKL. The CDR3 has 15 residues. The CDR3 reads CASSQASQGTGELFF. The CDR3 bases are TGCGCCAGCAGCCAAGCGAGCCAGGGAACGGGGGAGCTGTTTTTT.

The chain has TRBV25-1 and TRBJ2-1; TRBD2 matches at 8 bases. The V gene's germline CDR1 is MGHDK and CDR2 SYGVNS. The CDR3 consists of 18 residues. Losses at the gene ends were 1 base for V and 1 base for J; bases not matched to a gene: 9. The CDR3: CASSELGSGILSYNEQFF. The CDR3 coding sequence is TGTGCCAGCAGTGAATTGGGTAGCGGGATCCTTTCCTACAATGAGCAGTTCTTC.

The rearrangement links TRBV7-8 to TRBJ2-5; 9 nucleotides align to TRBD1. From germline, CDR1 is SGHVS and CDR2 FQNEAQ. Trimming cost V 5 bases and J 5 bases; bases outside gene matches: 3. The CDR3 is 13 amino acids. The CDR3 coding sequence is TGTGCCAGCAGCCGGACAGGGGTGGAGACCCAGTACTTC. Its protein product is CASSRTGVETQYF. The full variable domain, its missing parts supplied by reference TRBV7-8 and TRBJ2-5, is GAGVSQSPRYKVAKRGQDVALRCDPISGHVSLFWYQQALGQGPEFLTYFQNEAQLDKSGLPSDRFFAERPEGSVSTLKIQRTQQEDSAVYLCASSRTGVETQYFGPGTRLLVL.

In this sample, this clone turned up a few times. The V gene is TRBV6-1, the J gene TRBJ1-5; unclear D gene. Trimming pared 0 bases from V and 3 bases from J, leaving 6 bases between. Germline assignment: CDR1 MNHNS and CDR2 SASEGT. The CDR3 loop spans 14 amino acids. As DNA, the CDR3 is TGTGCCAGCAGTGAAGCCCAGTTCAATCAGCCCCAGCATTTT. Protein sequence: CASSEAQFNQPQHF.

The V call is TRBV27, the J call TRBJ1-3; D ambiguous. V lost 2 bases and J 0 bases, leaving 14 bases between the germline ends. This CDR3 contains 17 residues. CDR1 MNHEY and CDR2 SMNVEV come from the germline V gene (reference sequence). CDR3 in amino acids: CASSLLYLTVSGNTIYF. The DNA of the CDR3 is TGTGCCAGCAGTTTACTCTATCTTACAGTCTCTGGAAACACCATATATTTT.

There are a few counts of this clone. The chain joins TRBV28 to TRBJ2-5; D unresolved. In germline, CDR1 is MDHEN, CDR2 SYDVKM. V lost 2 bases, J lost 5 bases, and 15 bases lay in between. The CDR3 is 15 residues long. CDR3 region: CASSLPYRLWETQYF. In nucleotides, the CDR3 is TGTGCCAGCAGTTTACCCTACCGTCTTTGGGAGACCCAGTACTTC.

A few counts support this clone. This rearrangement joins TRBV30 to TRBJ2-2, with 9 nucleotides matching TRBD1. The CDR3 length is 13 residues. Unmatched junction bases numbered 8, after V lost 3 bases and J lost 12 bases. Germline V gives CDR1 GTSNPN, CDR2 SVGIG (reference sequence). This CDR3 reads CAWSLQGAVKLFF. CDR3 bases: TGTGCCTGGAGCCTACAGGGGGCGGTCAAGCTGTTTTTT.

The chain has TRBV29-1 and TRBJ2-1, with 12 bases lining up with TRBD2. This CDR3 spans 15 amino acids. With V trimmed by 3 bases and J by 7 bases, 7 bases remained unmatched. Germline CDR1 reads SQVTM; CDR2 reads ANQGSEA. The CDR3 loop is CSVEVGLAGLNEQFF. CDR3 DNA sequence: TGCAGCGTTGAGGTAGGACTAGCGGGATTAAATGAGCAGTTCTTC.

The chain combines TRBV7-2 with TRBJ1-4, with D possibly being TRBD1 (5 bases). The CDR3 runs to 13 residues. Germline V gene data show CDR1 as SGHTA and CDR2 as FQGNSA. Trimming stripped 5 bases from V and 8 bases from J, with 12 bases between. Here the CDR3 reads CASSRMTAEKLFF. CDR3 sequence (DNA): TGTGCCAGCAGCCGTATGACAGCCGAAAAACTGTTTTTT.

This clone was seen only a few times. The chain combines TRBV7-2 with TRBJ2-2, with TRBD2 matching over 11 bases. V lost 5 bases and J lost 7; bases outside the gene matches: 12. This CDR3 has 17 residues. From germline, CDR1 is SGHTA and CDR2 FQGNSA. This CDR3 is CASSPLAGGTTHGELFF. The DNA of the CDR3 is TGTGCCAGCAGCCCGCTAGCGGGGGGAACTACTCACGGGGAGCTGTTTTTT.

The V and J genes are TRBV5-4 and TRBJ1-2; D ambiguous. V lost 7 bases to trimming and J lost 0 bases, with 13 bases between them. Germline V CDR1 and CDR2: SGHNT, YYREEE (reference sequence). This CDR3 spans 14 amino acids. CDR3 coding DNA: TGTGCCAGCCGAGCCTATGTGACTAACTATGGCTACACCTTC. The encoded protein is CASRAYVTNYGYTF.

The V gene is TRBV7-3, the J gene TRBJ2-7; 11 bases line up with TRBD1. Germline lookup yields CDR1 SGHTA and CDR2 FQGTGA. CDR3 size: 15 residues. J was trimmed by 5 bases and V by 4 bases; bases with no gene match: 7. CDR3 DNA sequence: TGTGCCAGCAGCTCTGGACAGGGGGCTTACCACGAGCAGTACTTC. Its protein product is CASSSGQGAYHEQYF.